These 19 T cell receptor beta chains came from one sample sequenced in a study of T-cell memory formation after mild COVID-19. TCRdb used MiXCR to reprocess the 5' RACE reads, holding one entry per CDR3 protein. The sample holds 470,000 or so distinct CDR3 sequences, 20% seen once. Sequencing was carried out using PBMCs or a T cell subset sorted from them (not recorded which). The source is an adult woman who had mild COVID-19 (a few samples of this study predate the infection). Cell type and time point are not known.

The chain carries TRBV24-1 and TRBJ2-7; 11 positions agree with TRBD2. Germline V gene sequence: CDR1 KGHDR, CDR2 SFDVKD. There are 13 residues in the CDR3. V dropped 10 bases and J dropped 1; count of bases not matched to a gene: 2. CDR3 in amino acids: CATGTSGSYEQYF. For the CDR3, the DNA is TGTGCCACGGGGACTAGCGGATCCTACGAGCAGTACTTC.

The chain links TRBV6-1 to TRBJ2-5; a weak D match, TRBD1 (5 bases). V gave up 2 bases and J gave up 2 bases, with 15 bases separating them. The V gene's germline CDR1 is MNHNS and CDR2 SASEGT. The CDR3 has 16 amino acids. CDR3 DNA: TGTGCCAGCAGTGAATCGGTTGGGGCAGCTCAAGAGACCCAGTACTTC. Translation gives CASSESVGAAQETQYF.

The chain recombines TRBV11-2 with TRBJ2-1, with TRBD2 identical over 7 bases. Germline V gene lookup returns CDR1 SGHAT and CDR2 FQNNGV. CDR3 length: 14 residues. After removal of 3 bases from V and 8 bases from J, the junction contained 7 bases not matched to a gene. The CDR3 DNA reads as TGTGCCAGCAGCTTTGGCGGGAGTAACTATGAGCAGTTCTTC. Amino acid sequence: CASSFGGSNYEQFF.

This clonotype has more than one count but fewer than ten. This chain joins TRBV5-1 and TRBJ1-2; D unresolved. The CDR3 totals 16 residues. The germline gives CDR1 SGHRS, CDR2 YFSETQ. The germline V and J ends were trimmed by 1 base and 8 bases, with 21 bases remaining between them. The CDR3 bases are TGCGCCAGCAGCTTGCCTTCAGCCTCTTATGCAGACGGCTACACCTTC. Protein: CASSLPSASYADGYTF. Together with reference TRBV5-1 and TRBJ1-2, the CDR3 gives the full variable domain: KAGVTQTPRYLIKTRGQQVTLSCSPISGHRSVSWYQQTPGQGLQFLFEYFSETQRNKGNFPGRFSGRQFSNSRSEMNVSTLELGDSALYLCASSLPSASYADGYTFGSGTRLTVV.

This clonotype was detected a few times. V and J are TRBV5-1 and TRBJ1-2; D ambiguous. The CDR3 consists of 13 residues. The germline V and J ends were trimmed by 0 bases and 8 bases, with 11 bases remaining between them. Germline-derived CDR1 and CDR2 are SGHRS and YFSETQ. The CDR3 sequence is CASSLERGTGYTF. For the CDR3, the DNA is TGCGCCAGCAGCTTGGAGCGGGGAACCGGCTACACCTTC.

In its sample, this clonotype was seen many times. The J gene is TRBJ2-5, the V gene TRBV24-1; 13 bases are shared with TRBD2. V dropped 5 bases and J dropped 4; count of bases not matched to a gene: 15. In germline, CDR1 is KGHDR, CDR2 SFDVKD. This CDR3 is built from 19 residues. CDR3: CATSATPGLAGELRETQYF. The CDR3 DNA is TGTGCCACCAGTGCCACGCCCGGACTAGCGGGAGAATTACGAGAGACCCAGTACTTC.

The J gene is TRBJ1-1, the V gene TRBV29-1; D not certain. Germline CDR1 is SQVTM and CDR2 is ANQGSEA. The CDR3 loop spans 11 amino acids. V was shortened by 1 base and J by 6 bases, with 6 bases between the two germline ends. The CDR3 loop is CSVEVGPEAFF. In DNA, the CDR3 is TGCAGCGTTGAAGTAGGGCCTGAAGCTTTCTTT.

V is TRBV7-2 and J is TRBJ1-2; D ambiguous. This CDR3 is 14 amino acids long. In germline, CDR1 is SGHTA, CDR2 FQGNSA. The V end was cut by 0 bases, the J end by 8 bases, with 13 bases between. The DNA of the CDR3 is TGTGCCAGCAGCTTAGCTTTTCTGGGAGAAGGCTACACCTTC. It translates to CASSLAFLGEGYTF.

To note about this clonotype: A junction end diverges from the germline sequence, so it may reflect a read error. CDR3 sequence (DNA): TGTGCCAGCAGCTACTACGGTACAGGGTACAATGAGCAGTTCTTC. Protein sequence: CASSYYGTGYNEQFF. J is TRBJ2-1 and V is TRBV6-5; tentatively, D is TRBD1 (6 bases). There are 15 residues in the CDR3. CDR1 is MNHEY, CDR2 SVGAGI, per germline.

This clonotype was seen just once. This chain joins TRBV7-2 and TRBJ2-7; no definite D call. Germline CDR1 SGHTA, CDR2 FQGNSA. The CDR3 sequence is 13 residues long. V was shortened by 5 bases and J by 0 bases, with 8 bases between the two germline ends. Here the CDR3 DNA reads TGTGCCAGCAGCCCTTACCTCTCCTACGAGCAGTACTTC. This codes for CASSPYLSYEQYF.

CDR3 sequence: CASSLQGAISTDTQYF. Here the CDR3 DNA reads TGTGCCAGCAGCTTGCAGGGGGCAATCTCCACAGATACGCAGTATTTT. The chain recombines TRBV7-2 with TRBJ2-3, with 8 nucleotides matching TRBD1. Trimming cost V 3 bases and J 2 bases; bases outside gene matches: 7. The length of the CDR3 is 16 residues. CDR1 is SGHTA, CDR2 FQGNSA, per germline.

The chain recombines TRBV7-3 with TRBJ2-1; TRBD2 matches 12 bases. V shed 4 bases, J shed 7 bases, and the junction held 5 bases outside the gene matches. CDR1 is SGHTA and CDR2 is FQGTGA in the germline V gene. The CDR3 spans 15 residues. DNA of the CDR3: TGTGCCAGCAGCTACGGACTAGCGGGATTAAATGAGCAGTTCTTC. The encoded protein is CASSYGLAGLNEQFF. The entire variable domain, with the rest obtained from reference TRBV7-3 and TRBJ2-1, is as follows: GAGVSQTPSNKVTEKGKYVELRCDPISGHTALYWYRQSLGQGPEFLIYFQGTGAADDSGLPNDRFFAVRPEGSVSTLKIQRTERGDSAVYLCASSYGLAGLNEQFFGPGTRLTVL.

In this sample, this clonotype turned up a few times. Relative to the germline gene, one junction end is altered; a read error may explain this. The chain links TRBV2 to TRBJ2-1; 7 bases line up with TRBD2. Per germline, CDR1 SNHLY and CDR2 FYNNEI. CDR3 length: 15 amino acids. CDR3 nucleotides: TGTGCCAGCAGTCTCCAGGGAGGGGACTACTATGAGCAGTTCTTC. It translates to CASSLQGGDYYEQFF.

J is TRBJ2-1 and V is TRBV4-3; 8 bases are a match to TRBD2. This CDR3 spans 15 amino acids. The trim removed 2 bases at V and 9 bases at J, leaving 9 bases unmatched. From germline, CDR1 is LGHNA and CDR2 YSLEER. CDR3 residues: CASSQQQASGFEQFF. CDR3 nucleotide sequence: TGCGCCAGCAGCCAACAGCAGGCTAGCGGGTTTGAGCAGTTCTTC.

This clonotype has a handful of counts. The rearrangement links TRBV20-1 to TRBJ2-7; D remains unclear. The ends were cut back, 6 bases at V and 0 bases at J, with 15 bases in the middle. Germline V gene lookup returns CDR1 DFQATT and CDR2 SNEGSKA (reference sequence). CDR3 length: 14 amino acids. This chain's CDR3 is CSAEPTDNSYEQYF. Written as DNA, the CDR3 is TGCAGTGCCGAACCGACCGACAACTCCTACGAGCAGTACTTC.

This clonotype has more than one count but fewer than ten. The chain's CDR3 is CASSQDPGSYEQYF. DNA of the CDR3: TGCGCCAGCAGCCAAGATCCAGGGAGCTACGAGCAGTACTTC. The V gene is TRBV4-3, the J gene TRBJ2-7; D may be TRBD1 or TRBD2 (5 bases each). Trimming stripped 0 bases from V and 3 bases from J, with 9 bases between. Looked up from germline, CDR1 is LGHNA and CDR2 is YSLEER. The CDR3 extends over 14 amino acids.

V and J are TRBV12-3 or TRBV12-4 and TRBJ2-1, with 14 bases lining up with TRBD2. With V trimmed by 3 bases and J by 15 bases, 4 bases remained unmatched. The CDR3 is made up of 13 amino acids. CDR3 loop: CASSFPGLAGVFF. CDR3 nucleotides: TGTGCCAGCAGTTTCCCGGGACTAGCGGGAGTGTTCTTC.

This clonotype showed up just a few times. The chain links TRBV27 to TRBJ2-7; 9 bases align to TRBD1. Germline CDR1 MNHEY, CDR2 SMNVEV (reference sequence). V lost 6 bases and J lost 7; bases outside the gene matches: 13. The CDR3 length is 15 residues. As DNA, the CDR3 is TGTGCCAGCAGCAATCTAAGGACAGGGGATAAGGAGCAGTACTTC. It translates to CASSNLRTGDKEQYF.

The table lists this clonotype with a few counts. The V call is TRBV5-1, the J call TRBJ1-2; 10 bases align to TRBD1. Trimming took 3 bases from V and 12 from J; bases not matched to a gene: 8. CDR1 is SGHRS and CDR2 is YFSETQ in the germline V gene. This CDR3 has 13 amino acids. CDR3 bases: TGCGCCAGCAGCTCCGGGACAGGGGCTGGAAACACCTTC. It translates to CASSSGTGAGNTF.